The 10 T cell receptor beta chains listed next were all sequenced from one sample in a study of cytomegalovirus exposure and HLA in healthy donors. The PCR had 60 Vbeta and 13 Jbeta primers. Sequencing was performed with immunoSEQ multiplex PCR; in TCRdb, only in-frame clones are kept and a portion is missing. The data show over 90,000 clones, roughly four fifths seen once. Sequences were obtained from PBMCs. Every receptor here comes from a woman aged 60-75 years in good health and CMV-seropositive.

This chain links TRBV4-1 with TRBJ2-3; 8 bases are a match to TRBD2. There are 17 residues in the CDR3. In germline, CDR1 is MGHRA, CDR2 YSYEKL. Trimming cost V 0 bases and J 4 bases; bases outside gene matches: 9. CDR3 sequence reads: CASSQEGVGGRSDTQYF. The CDR3 DNA follows: TGCGCCAGCAGCCAAGAGGGAGTGGGCGGGAGGTCAGATACGCAGTATTTT.

V and J are TRBV28 and TRBJ1-2, with D possibly matching TRBD1 (6 bases). Per the germline V gene, CDR1 is MDHEN and CDR2 is SYDVKM. V was cut by 7 bases and J by 7 bases, with 13 bases left in between. This CDR3 region has 12 residues. CDR3 loop: CASTTGLSGYTF. CDR3 in DNA: TGTGCCAGCACTACAGGGTTAAGTGGCTACACCTTC.

This chain joins TRBV27 and TRBJ1-5; D perhaps matches TRBD1 (6 bases). V was trimmed by 5 bases and J by 3 bases, leaving 14 bases between them. The CDR3 is 15 residues long. Germline CDR1 reads MNHEY; CDR2 reads SMNVEV (reference sequence). CDR3 nucleotide sequence: TGTGCCAGCAGTCCCGCGACAGGATCCAATCAGCCCCAGCATTTT. Translating gives CASSPATGSNQPQHF.

The DNA for the CDR3 is TGTGCCATCAGCGAGCTGAGCACAGATACGCAGTATTTT. Protein product: CAISELSTDTQYF. The chain employs TRBV10-3 and TRBJ2-3; D is ambiguous. Trimming cost V 6 bases and J 0 bases, with 7 bases left between them. The CDR3 has 13 residues. The germline gives CDR1 ENHRY, CDR2 SYGVKD.

The chain carries TRBV7-9 and TRBJ2-2, with 8 bases aligning to TRBD1. This CDR3 is 13 amino acids long. Trimming at V came to 8 bases and at J to 7 bases, leaving 6 bases not matched to a gene. Germline CDR1 SEHNR, CDR2 FQNEAQ (reference sequence). The CDR3 loop reads CASARGLSGELFF. The CDR3, as DNA: TGTGCCAGCGCCAGGGGGCTGAGCGGGGAGCTGTTTTTT.

This chain connects TRBV28 to TRBJ2-5; 9 bases align to TRBD2. The CDR3 runs to 16 residues. Per the germline V gene, CDR1 is MDHEN and CDR2 is SYDVKM. With 1 base clipped from V and 3 bases from J, the junction kept 6 bases outside the gene matches. Here the CDR3 reads CASSLLRLAGKETQYF. The CDR3 DNA sequence: TGTGCCAGCAGTTTATTAAGGCTAGCGGGAAAAGAGACCCAGTACTTC.

This chain connects TRBV9 to TRBJ2-7; D perhaps matches TRBD2 (5 bases). Trimming removed 0 bases at V and 6 bases at J, with 10 bases between. The CDR3 has 13 residues. In germline, CDR1 is SGDLS, CDR2 YYNGEE. CDR3 protein: CASSVGSRGEQYF. CDR3 nucleotide sequence: TGTGCCAGCAGCGTAGGGTCCCGGGGCGAGCAGTACTTC.

The chain carries TRBV6-1 and TRBJ2-1; the D is unclear. V lost 4 bases to trimming and J lost 0 bases, with 10 bases between them. Germline values: CDR1 MNHNS, CDR2 SASEGT. The CDR3 extends over 15 amino acids. The CDR3 is CASSAAESSYNEQFF. The CDR3 DNA reads as TGTGCCAGCAGTGCTGCGGAGAGCTCCTACAATGAGCAGTTCTTC.

The genes are TRBV19 and TRBJ1-1; TRBD1 matches 8 bases. The trim removed 3 bases at V and 4 bases at J, leaving 1 base unmatched. The CDR3 has 13 amino acids. Germline V lookup: CDR1 LNHDA, CDR2 SQIVND (reference sequence). The chain's CDR3 is CASSITGGTEAFF. The CDR3 DNA reads TGTGCCAGTAGTATTACAGGGGGCACTGAAGCTTTCTTT.

The chain employs TRBV19 and TRBJ2-5; perhaps TRBD1 as D (7 bases). Germline loops: CDR1 LNHDA, CDR2 SQIVND (reference sequence). The CDR3 extends over 15 amino acids. The ends were cut back, 4 bases at V and 4 bases at J, with 16 bases in the middle. As DNA, the CDR3 is TGTGCCAGTAGTAATCAACAGGGGCGGGGAGAGACCCAGTACTTC. It specifies CASSNQQGRGETQYF.